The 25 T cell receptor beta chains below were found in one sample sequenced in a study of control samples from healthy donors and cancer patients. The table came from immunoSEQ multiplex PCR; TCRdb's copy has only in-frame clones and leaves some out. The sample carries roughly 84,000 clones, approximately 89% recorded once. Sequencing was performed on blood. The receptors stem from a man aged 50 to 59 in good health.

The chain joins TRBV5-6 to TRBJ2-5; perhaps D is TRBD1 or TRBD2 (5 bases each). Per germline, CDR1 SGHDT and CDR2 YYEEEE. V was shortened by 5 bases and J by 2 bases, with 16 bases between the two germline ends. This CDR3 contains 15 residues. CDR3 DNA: TGTGCCAGCAGGAGACGGACGGGGCATCAAGAGACCCAGTACTTC. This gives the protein CASRRRTGHQETQYF.

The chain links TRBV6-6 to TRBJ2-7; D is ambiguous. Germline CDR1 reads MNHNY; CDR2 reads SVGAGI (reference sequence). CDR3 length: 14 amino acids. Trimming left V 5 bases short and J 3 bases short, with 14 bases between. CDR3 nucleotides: TGTGCCAGCAGTCCCGCCAGTCTTATCTACGAGCAGTACTTC. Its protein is CASSPASLIYEQYF.

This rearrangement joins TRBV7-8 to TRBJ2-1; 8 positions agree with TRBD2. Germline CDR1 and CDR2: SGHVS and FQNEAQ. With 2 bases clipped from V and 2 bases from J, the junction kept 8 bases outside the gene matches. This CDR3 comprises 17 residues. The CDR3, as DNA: TGTGCCAGCAGCTTAAGGGCTAGCGGGCCAGCCTACAATGAGCAGTTCTTC. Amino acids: CASSLRASGPAYNEQFF. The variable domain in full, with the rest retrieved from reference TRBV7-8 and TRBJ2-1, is GAGVSQSPRYKVAKRGQDVALRCDPISGHVSLFWYQQALGQGPEFLTYFQNEAQLDKSGLPSDRFFAERPEGSVSTLKIQRTQQEDSAVYLCASSLRASGPAYNEQFFGPGTRLTVL.

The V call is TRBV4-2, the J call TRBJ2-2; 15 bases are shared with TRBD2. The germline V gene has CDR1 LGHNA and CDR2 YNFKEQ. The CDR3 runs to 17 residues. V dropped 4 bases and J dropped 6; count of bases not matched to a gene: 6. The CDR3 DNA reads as TGTGCCAGCAGCCTTCGGACTAGCGGGGGGGCGGCCGGGGAGCTGTTTTTT. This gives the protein CASSLRTSGGAAGELFF.

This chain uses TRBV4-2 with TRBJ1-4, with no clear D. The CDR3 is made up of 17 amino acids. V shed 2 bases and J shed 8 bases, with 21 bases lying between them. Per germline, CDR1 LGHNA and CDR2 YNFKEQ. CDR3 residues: CASSQNVRVGRLEKLFF. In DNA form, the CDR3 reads TGTGCCAGCAGCCAAAACGTAAGGGTCGGGCGTTTGGAAAAACTGTTTTTT.

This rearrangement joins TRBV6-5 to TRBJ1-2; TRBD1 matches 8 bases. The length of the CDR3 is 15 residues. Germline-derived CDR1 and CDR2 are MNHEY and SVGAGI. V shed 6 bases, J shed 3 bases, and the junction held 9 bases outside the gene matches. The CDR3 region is CASSSGQGGYYGYTF. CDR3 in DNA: TGTGCCAGCAGCTCAGGACAGGGAGGGTACTATGGCTACACCTTC.

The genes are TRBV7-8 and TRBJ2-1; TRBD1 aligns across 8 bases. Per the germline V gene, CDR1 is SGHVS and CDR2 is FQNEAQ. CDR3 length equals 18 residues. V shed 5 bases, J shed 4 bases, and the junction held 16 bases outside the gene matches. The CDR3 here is CASSISGTGLRVYNEQFF. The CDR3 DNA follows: TGTGCCAGCAGCATCTCCGGGACAGGCCTGAGGGTTTACAATGAGCAGTTCTTC.

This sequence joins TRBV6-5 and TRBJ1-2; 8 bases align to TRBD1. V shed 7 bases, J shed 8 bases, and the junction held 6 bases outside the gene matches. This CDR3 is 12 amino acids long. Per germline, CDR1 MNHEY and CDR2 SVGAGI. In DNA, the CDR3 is TGTGCCAGCACTTTCGGACAGGGAGGCTACACCTTC. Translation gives CASTFGQGGYTF.

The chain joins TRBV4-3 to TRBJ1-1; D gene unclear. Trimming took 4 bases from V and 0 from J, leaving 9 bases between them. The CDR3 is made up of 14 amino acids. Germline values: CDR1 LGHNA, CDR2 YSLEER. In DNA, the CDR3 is TGCGCCAGCAGCCCGACAACTATGAACACTGAAGCTTTCTTT. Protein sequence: CASSPTTMNTEAFF.

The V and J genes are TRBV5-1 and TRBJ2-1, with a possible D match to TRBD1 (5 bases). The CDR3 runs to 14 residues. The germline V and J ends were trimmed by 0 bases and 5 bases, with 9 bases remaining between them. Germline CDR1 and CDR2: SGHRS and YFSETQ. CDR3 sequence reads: CASSLGRGNNEQFF. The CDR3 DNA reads TGCGCCAGCAGCTTGGGTAGGGGCAACAATGAGCAGTTCTTC.

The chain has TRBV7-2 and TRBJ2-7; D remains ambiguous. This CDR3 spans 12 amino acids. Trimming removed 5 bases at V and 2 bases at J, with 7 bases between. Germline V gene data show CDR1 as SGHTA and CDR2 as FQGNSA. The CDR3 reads CASSQFPYEQYF. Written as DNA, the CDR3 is TGTGCCAGCAGCCAGTTCCCCTACGAGCAGTACTTC.

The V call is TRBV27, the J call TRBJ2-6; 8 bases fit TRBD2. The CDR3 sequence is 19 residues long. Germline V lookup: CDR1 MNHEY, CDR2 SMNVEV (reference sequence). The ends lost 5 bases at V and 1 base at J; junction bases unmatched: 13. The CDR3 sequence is CASSPRGAGVSSGANVLTF. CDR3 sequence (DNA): TGTGCCAGCAGTCCCCGGGGAGCGGGAGTAAGTTCTGGGGCCAACGTCCTGACTTTC.

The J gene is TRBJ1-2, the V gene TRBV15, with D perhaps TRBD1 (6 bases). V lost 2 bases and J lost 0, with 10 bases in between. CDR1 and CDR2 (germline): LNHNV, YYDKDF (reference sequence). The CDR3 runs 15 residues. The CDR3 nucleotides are TGTGCCACCAGCAGAAAGACAGGTACTAACTATGGCTACACCTTC. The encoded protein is CATSRKTGTNYGYTF.

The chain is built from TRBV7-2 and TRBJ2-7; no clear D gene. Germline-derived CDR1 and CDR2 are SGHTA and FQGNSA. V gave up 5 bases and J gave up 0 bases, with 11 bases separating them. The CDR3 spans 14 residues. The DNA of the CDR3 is TGTGCCAGCAGCCGCGGCTTGAGCTCCTACGAGCAGTACTTC. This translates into CASSRGLSSYEQYF.

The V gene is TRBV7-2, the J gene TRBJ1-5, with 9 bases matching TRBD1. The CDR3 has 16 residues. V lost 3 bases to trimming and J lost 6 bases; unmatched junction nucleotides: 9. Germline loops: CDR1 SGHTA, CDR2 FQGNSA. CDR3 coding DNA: TGTGCCAGCAGCTTCTCCGGGGGACAGGGAGGTCAGCCCCAGCATTTT. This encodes CASSFSGGQGGQPQHF.

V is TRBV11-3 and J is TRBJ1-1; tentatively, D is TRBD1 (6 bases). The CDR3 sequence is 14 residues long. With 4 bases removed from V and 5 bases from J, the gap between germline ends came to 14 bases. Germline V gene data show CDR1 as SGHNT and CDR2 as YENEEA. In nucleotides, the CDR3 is TGTGCCAGCAGCTCGGGGGCTGAGGGGACTGAAGCTTTCTTT. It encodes CASSSGAEGTEAFF.

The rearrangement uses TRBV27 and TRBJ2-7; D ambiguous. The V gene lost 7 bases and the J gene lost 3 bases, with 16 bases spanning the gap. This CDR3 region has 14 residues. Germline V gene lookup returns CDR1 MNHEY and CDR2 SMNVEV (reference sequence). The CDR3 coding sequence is TGTGCCAGCAAAGTTAACGATCAAGGCTACGAGCAGTACTTC. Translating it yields CASKVNDQGYEQYF.

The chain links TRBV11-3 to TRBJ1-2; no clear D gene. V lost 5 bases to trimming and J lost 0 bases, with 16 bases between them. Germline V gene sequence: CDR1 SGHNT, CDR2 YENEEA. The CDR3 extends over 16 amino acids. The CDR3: CASSRGGTSTNYGYTF. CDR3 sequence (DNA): TGTGCCAGCAGCCGAGGAGGTACCTCCACTAACTATGGCTACACCTTC.

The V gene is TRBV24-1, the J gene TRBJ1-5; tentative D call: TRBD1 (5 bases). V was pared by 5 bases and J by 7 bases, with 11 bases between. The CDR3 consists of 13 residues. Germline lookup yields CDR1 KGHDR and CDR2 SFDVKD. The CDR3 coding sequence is TGTGCCACCAGTGGACGGGGGACCCAGCCCCAGCATTTT. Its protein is CATSGRGTQPQHF.

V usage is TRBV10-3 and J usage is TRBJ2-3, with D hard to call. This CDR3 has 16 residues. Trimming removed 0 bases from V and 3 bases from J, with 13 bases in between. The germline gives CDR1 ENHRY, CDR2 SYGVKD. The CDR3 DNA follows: TGTGCCATCAGTGAGTCCCCCCTAACGGGTACAGATACGCAGTATTTT. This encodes CAISESPLTGTDTQYF.

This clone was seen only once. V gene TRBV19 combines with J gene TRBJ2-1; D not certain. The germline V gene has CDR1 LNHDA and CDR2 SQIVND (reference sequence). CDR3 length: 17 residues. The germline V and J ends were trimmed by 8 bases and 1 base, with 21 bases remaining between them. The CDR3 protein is CASRPRRGSLSYNEQFF. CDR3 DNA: TGTGCCAGTCGACCCCGGCGCGGTAGCCTTTCCTACAATGAGCAGTTCTTC.

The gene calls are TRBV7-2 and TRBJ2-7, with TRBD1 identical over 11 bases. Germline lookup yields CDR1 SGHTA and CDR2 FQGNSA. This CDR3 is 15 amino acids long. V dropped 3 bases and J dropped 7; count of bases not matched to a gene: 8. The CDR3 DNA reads TGTGCCAGCAGCTTCCTCGGACAGGGGGCTGGGGAGCAGTACTTC. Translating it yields CASSFLGQGAGEQYF.

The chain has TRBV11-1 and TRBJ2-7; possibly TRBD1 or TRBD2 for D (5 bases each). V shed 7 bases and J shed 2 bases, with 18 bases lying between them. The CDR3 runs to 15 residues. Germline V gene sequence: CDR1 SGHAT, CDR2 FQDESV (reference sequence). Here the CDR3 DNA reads TGTGCCAGCACCTGGGGGTCTAGTAATACCTACGAGCAGTACTTC. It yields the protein CASTWGSSNTYEQYF.

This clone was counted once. The CDR3 nucleotides read TGTGCCTGGAGTGTAAGGAGGGTTCAGGAAAAACTGTTTTTT. It translates to CAWSVRRVQEKLFF. The chain links TRBV30 to TRBJ1-4; D not certain. This CDR3 is built from 14 residues. Trimming pared 0 bases from V and 8 bases from J, leaving 13 bases between. Germline values: CDR1 GTSNPN, CDR2 SVGIG (reference sequence). Full variable domain (remainder filled in from reference TRBV30 and TRBJ1-4): SQTIHQWPATLVQPVGSPLSLECTVEGTSNPNLYWYRQAAGRGLQLLFYSVGIGQISSEVPQNLSASRPQDRQFILSSKKLLLSDSGFYLCAWSVRRVQEKLFFGSGTQLSVL.

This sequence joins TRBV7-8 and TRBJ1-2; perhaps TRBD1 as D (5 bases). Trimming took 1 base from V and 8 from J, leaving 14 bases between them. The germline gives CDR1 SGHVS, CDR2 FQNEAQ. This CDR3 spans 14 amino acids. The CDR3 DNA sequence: TGTGCCAGCAGCTTAGATCACGCCCGGGGGGGCTACACCTTC. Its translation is CASSLDHARGGYTF. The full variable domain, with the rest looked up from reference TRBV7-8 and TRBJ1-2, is GAGVSQSPRYKVAKRGQDVALRCDPISGHVSLFWYQQALGQGPEFLTYFQNEAQLDKSGLPSDRFFAERPEGSVSTLKIQRTQQEDSAVYLCASSLDHARGGYTFGSGTRLTVV.